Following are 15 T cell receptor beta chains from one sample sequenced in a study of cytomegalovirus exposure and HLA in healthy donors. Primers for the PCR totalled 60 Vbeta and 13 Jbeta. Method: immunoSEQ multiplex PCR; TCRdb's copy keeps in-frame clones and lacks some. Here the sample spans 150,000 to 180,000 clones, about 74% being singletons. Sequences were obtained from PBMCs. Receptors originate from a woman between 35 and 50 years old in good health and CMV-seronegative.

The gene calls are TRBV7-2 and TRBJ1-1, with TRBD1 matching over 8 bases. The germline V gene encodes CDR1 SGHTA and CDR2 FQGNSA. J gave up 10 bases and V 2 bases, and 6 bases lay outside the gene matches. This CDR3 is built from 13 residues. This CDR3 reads CASSLSIRGPAFF. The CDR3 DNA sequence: TGTGCCAGCAGCTTAAGTATCAGGGGGCCAGCTTTCTTT.

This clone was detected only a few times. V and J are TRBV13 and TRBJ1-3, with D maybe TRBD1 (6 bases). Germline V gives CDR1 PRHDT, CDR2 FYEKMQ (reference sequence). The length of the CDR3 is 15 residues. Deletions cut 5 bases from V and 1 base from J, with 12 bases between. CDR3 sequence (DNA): TGTGCCAGCAGCCAGGGGACGGTTTCTGGAAACACCATATATTTT. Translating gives CASSQGTVSGNTIYF.

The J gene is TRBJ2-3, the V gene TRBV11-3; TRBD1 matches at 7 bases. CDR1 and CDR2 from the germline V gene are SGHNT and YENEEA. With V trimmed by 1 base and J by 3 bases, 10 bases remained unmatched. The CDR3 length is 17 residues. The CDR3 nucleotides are TGTGCCAGCAGCTTAGGTCTGGTTGGCAGGGGGACAGATACGCAGTATTTT. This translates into CASSLGLVGRGTDTQYF.

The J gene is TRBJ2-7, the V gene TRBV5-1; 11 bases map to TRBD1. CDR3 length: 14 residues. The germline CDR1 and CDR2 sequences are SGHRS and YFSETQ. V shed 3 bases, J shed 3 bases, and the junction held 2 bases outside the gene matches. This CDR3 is CASSSGTGGYEQYF. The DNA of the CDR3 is TGCGCCAGCAGCTCTGGGACAGGGGGCTACGAGCAGTACTTC.

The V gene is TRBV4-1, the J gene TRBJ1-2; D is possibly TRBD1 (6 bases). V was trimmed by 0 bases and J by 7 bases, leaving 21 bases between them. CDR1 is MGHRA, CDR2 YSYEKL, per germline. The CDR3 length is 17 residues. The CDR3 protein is CASSQEIWGQGEGGYTF. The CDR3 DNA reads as TGCGCCAGCAGCCAAGAAATATGGGGGCAGGGTGAAGGTGGCTACACCTTC.

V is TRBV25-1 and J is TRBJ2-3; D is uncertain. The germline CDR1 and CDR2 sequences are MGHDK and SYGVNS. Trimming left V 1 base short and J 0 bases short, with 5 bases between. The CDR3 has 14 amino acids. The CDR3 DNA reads TGTGCCAGCAGTGAATTGGGCAGCACAGATACGCAGTATTTT. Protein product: CASSELGSTDTQYF.

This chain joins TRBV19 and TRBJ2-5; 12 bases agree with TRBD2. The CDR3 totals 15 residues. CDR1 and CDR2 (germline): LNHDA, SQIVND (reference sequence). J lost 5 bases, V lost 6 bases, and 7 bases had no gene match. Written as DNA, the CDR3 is TGTGCCAGTAGCGGGACTAGCGGGCGGTGGGAGACCCAGTACTTC. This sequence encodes CASSGTSGRWETQYF.

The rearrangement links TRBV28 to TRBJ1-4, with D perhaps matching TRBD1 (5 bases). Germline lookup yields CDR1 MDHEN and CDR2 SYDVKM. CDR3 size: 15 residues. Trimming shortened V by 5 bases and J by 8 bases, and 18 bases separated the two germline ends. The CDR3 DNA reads TGTGCCAGCAGTCCGCTCCCAGGGTTAGGGGAAAAACTGTTTTTT. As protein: CASSPLPGLGEKLFF.

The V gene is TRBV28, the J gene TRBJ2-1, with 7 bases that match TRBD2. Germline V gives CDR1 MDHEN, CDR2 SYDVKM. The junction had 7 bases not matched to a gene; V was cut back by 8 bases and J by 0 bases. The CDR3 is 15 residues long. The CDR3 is CASALIAGSYNEQFF. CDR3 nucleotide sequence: TGTGCCAGCGCCCTCATAGCGGGCTCCTACAATGAGCAGTTCTTC.

The CDR3 nucleotides read TGTGCCAGCAGCTTTCAGGGTGGCTACGAGCAGTACTTC. The encoded protein is CASSFQGGYEQYF. The chain is built from TRBV7-2 and TRBJ2-7; D may be TRBD1 (5 bases). Germline loops: CDR1 SGHTA, CDR2 FQGNSA. This CDR3 has 13 residues. Trimming took 3 bases from V and 3 from J, leaving 9 bases between them.

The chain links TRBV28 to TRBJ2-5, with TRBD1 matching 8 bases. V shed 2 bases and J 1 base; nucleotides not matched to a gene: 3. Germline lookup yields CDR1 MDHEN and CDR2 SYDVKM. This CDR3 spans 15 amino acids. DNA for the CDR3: TGTGCCAGCAGTTTAGTAACAGGGGGCCAAGAGACCCAGTACTTC. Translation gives CASSLVTGGQETQYF.

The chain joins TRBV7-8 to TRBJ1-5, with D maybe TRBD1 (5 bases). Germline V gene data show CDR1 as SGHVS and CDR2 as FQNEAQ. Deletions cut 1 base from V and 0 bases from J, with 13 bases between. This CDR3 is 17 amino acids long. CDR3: CASSLGNGGYSNQPQHF. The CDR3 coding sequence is TGTGCCAGCAGCTTAGGAAACGGGGGGTATAGCAATCAGCCCCAGCATTTT.

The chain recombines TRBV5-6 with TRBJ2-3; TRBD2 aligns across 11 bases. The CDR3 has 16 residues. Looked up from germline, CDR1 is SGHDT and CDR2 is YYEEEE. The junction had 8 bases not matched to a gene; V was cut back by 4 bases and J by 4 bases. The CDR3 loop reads CASSMTLAGVSDTQYF. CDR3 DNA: TGTGCCAGCAGCATGACACTAGCGGGAGTATCAGATACGCAGTATTTT. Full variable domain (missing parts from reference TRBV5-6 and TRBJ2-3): DAGVTQSPTHLIKTRGQQVTLRCSPKSGHDTVSWYQQALGQGPQFIFQYYEEEERQRGNFPDRFSGHQFPNYSSELNVNALLLGDSALYLCASSMTLAGVSDTQYFGPGTRLTVL.

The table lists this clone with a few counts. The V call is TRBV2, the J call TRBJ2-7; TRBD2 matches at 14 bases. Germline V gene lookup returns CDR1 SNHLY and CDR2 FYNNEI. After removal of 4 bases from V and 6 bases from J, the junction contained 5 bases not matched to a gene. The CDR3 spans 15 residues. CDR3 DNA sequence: TGTGCCAGCAGTGGGGGGACTAGCGGGGGTCGCGAGCAGTACTTC. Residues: CASSGGTSGGREQYF.

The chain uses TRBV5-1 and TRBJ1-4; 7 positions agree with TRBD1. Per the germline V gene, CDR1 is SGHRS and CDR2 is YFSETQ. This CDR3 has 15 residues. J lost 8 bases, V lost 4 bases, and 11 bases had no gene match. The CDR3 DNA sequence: TGCGCCAGCAGCGGCGGTAGGGGGCAAGGAGAAAAACTGTTTTTT. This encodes CASSGGRGQGEKLFF.